This T cell receptor (beta chain) was found in a study of CD8 T cells in ankylosing spondylitis (dated by TCRdb to about 2017). Background on the whole study: The study set out to find disease-linked TCR variants by profiling T cell receptor beta repertoires in ankylosing spondylitis patients and healthy donors. Peripheral blood was sampled, and synovial fluid was additionally collected from ankylosing spondylitis patients. The full study cohort comprised about 23 ankylosing spondylitis patients and about a hundred healthy donors.

Sequenced on an Illumina MiSeq. TCR beta libraries were prepared by quantitative 5'-RACE with molecular barcodes. Processing in the source paper ran as follows. A new computational method based on a probabilistic model of VDJ rearrangement was used to identify disease-linked TCR variants. TCRdb applied fastp at Q25 and MiXCR to the public reads, then kept only in-frame beta chains. Each CDR3 protein appears once, grouped with its most common genes and DNA. The V and J calls here are based on TCRdb, not the publication. The table for this sample lists about 30,000 distinct CDR3 sequences; 11% to 15% of them were counted only once. The ten largest account for approximately 40% of the sample. Details on this clonotype: Its antigen has not been determined. One base away there is no much larger clone; base qualities are not given.

CDR3 length: 12 amino acids, cysteine to phenylalanine. Solely the CDR3 DNA is kept, with 36 bases framed from the first base. Trimming costs V 4 bases and J 8 bases, and their ends lie 12 bases apart. As encoded in the germline V gene, CDR1 is SGHRS while CDR2 is YFSETQ. What the authors observed across the whole study: Some TCR beta motif variants had previously been reported in synovial fluid and blood of reactive arthritis patients, which suggested common disease-initiation mechanisms. A CD8+ phenotype was shown by the disease-linked clones, which were found at relatively low frequencies in peripheral blood. Significant enrichment of the disease-linked clones was reported in matched synovial fluid samples from ankylosing spondylitis patients. Blood from ankylosing spondylitis patients appeared to be characterized by a TCR beta motif made up of several highly homologous amino acid variants.

The sample comprised blood. In this chain, TRBV5-1 is recombined with TRBJ1-1; tentative D gene TRBD1, with 5 bases matching. The TCR was taken from a male donor with ankylosing spondylitis or in good health (not recorded which). The base sequence is TGCGCCAGCAGCCCCTCCGGGACGGAAGCTTTCTTT. The translation is CASSPSGTEAFF.